A single sample gave rise to the 29 T cell receptor beta chains below, sequenced in a study of identifying expanded T cells in peripheral blood. Profiling relied on immunoSEQ multiplex PCR, and the TCRdb table lists in-frame clones only, not all of them. The sample comprises around 60,000 clones, approximately 82% of which are singletons, and roughly 18% rests with the top ten. The sequenced material came from blood. These receptor sequences come from a person aged 18 to 75 in good health.

The chain carries TRBV7-6 and TRBJ1-3; TRBD1 might be the D (5 bases). Germline CDR1 is SGHVS and CDR2 is FNYEAQ. CDR3 length: 17 residues. V was shortened by 1 base and J by 0 bases, with 13 bases between the two germline ends. CDR3 sequence (DNA): TGTGCCAGCAGCTTAGTTCACAGGAAAGCCTCTGGAAACACCATATATTTT. Residues: CASSLVHRKASGNTIYF.

CDR3 nucleotides: TGTGCCAGCAGCGTAGATGGAGGTAGCGGGGTGAGGAATGAGCAGTTCTTC. Translating gives CASSVDGGSGVRNEQFF. V gene TRBV9 combines with J gene TRBJ2-1, with 8 bases lining up with TRBD2. The germline V gene encodes CDR1 SGDLS and CDR2 YYNGEE. V shed 0 bases and J 7 bases; nucleotides not matched to a gene: 12. The CDR3 loop spans 17 amino acids. The complete variable domain, with remaining parts taken from reference TRBV9 and TRBJ2-1, reads DSGVTQTPKHLITATGQRVTLRCSPRSGDLSVYWYQQSLDQGLQFLIQYYNGEERAKGNILERFSAQQFPDLHSELNLSSLELGDSALYFCASSVDGGSGVRNEQFFGPGTRLTVL.

The rearrangement joins TRBV4-2 to TRBJ2-3, with 7 bases fitting TRBD2. The CDR3 extends over 15 amino acids. With V trimmed by 1 base and J by 4 bases, 5 bases remained unmatched. Per the germline V gene, CDR1 is LGHNA and CDR2 is YNFKEQ. The chain's CDR3 is CASSQGAGDSDTQYF. The CDR3, as DNA: TGTGCCAGCAGCCAAGGGGCGGGGGACTCAGATACGCAGTATTTT.

The chain links TRBV14 to TRBJ2-1, with TRBD1 as a possible D gene (5 bases). Trimming removed 3 bases at V and 4 bases at J, with 10 bases between. CDR1 SGHDN and CDR2 FVKESK come from the germline V gene. CDR3 length: 14 residues. The CDR3 spells CASSQFTGYNEQFF. In nucleotides, the CDR3 is TGTGCCAGCAGCCAGTTTACAGGTTACAATGAGCAGTTCTTC.

The V and J genes are TRBV5-1 and TRBJ1-2; 11 bases are a match to TRBD1. The length of the CDR3 is 16 residues. Unmatched junction bases numbered 11, after V lost 3 bases and J lost 7 bases. The germline V gene encodes CDR1 SGHRS and CDR2 YFSETQ. Written as DNA, the CDR3 is TGCGCCAGCAGCTCCGGGACAGGGGGTCCCGAAGTTGGCTACACCTTC. It yields the protein CASSSGTGGPEVGYTF.

This clone was found once. The V gene is TRBV5-6, the J gene TRBJ1-3; D not certain. The germline CDR1 and CDR2 sequences are SGHDT and YYEEEE. V lost 3 bases, J lost 4 bases, and 5 bases lay in between. The CDR3 is 12 amino acids. The DNA for the CDR3 is TGTGCCAGCAGCTATTCAGGAAACACCATATATTTT. It is translated as CASSYSGNTIYF.

CDR3 coding DNA: TGTGCCAGCAGCCCCTCCCCGGGACTCCCCGAGCAGTACGTC. Its translation is CASSPSPGLPEQYV. This chain joins TRBV16 and TRBJ2-7; TRBD2 might be the D (6 bases). This CDR3 comprises 14 residues. Per the germline V gene, CDR1 is KGHSY and CDR2 is FQNENV. The V gene lost 4 bases and the J gene lost 6 bases, with 16 bases spanning the gap.

The chain is built from TRBV5-1 and TRBJ2-1; D may be TRBD2 (5 bases). This CDR3 has 12 amino acids. Trimming took 2 bases from V and 7 from J, leaving 7 bases between them. Germline-derived CDR1 and CDR2 are SGHRS and YFSETQ. Here the CDR3 reads CASSLGGNEQFF. The CDR3 DNA sequence: TGCGCCAGCAGCTTAGGAGGAAATGAGCAGTTCTTC.

V gene TRBV5-6 combines with J gene TRBJ1-5; D call uncertain. The CDR3 loop spans 12 amino acids. The V and J ends lost 3 bases and 5 bases respectively, with 6 bases between them. Germline lookup yields CDR1 SGHDT and CDR2 YYEEEE. The CDR3 here is CASSSLDQPQHF. In nucleotides, the CDR3 is TGTGCCAGCAGCTCTCTTGATCAGCCCCAGCATTTT.

CDR3 sequence reads: CASSLDGKGQYF. CDR3 in DNA: TGCGCCAGCAGCTTGGACGGGAAAGGGCAGTACTTC. This chain joins TRBV5-1 and TRBJ2-7, with TRBD2 as a possible D gene (5 bases). The germline CDR1 and CDR2 sequences are SGHRS and YFSETQ. Trimming took off 0 bases at V and 9 bases at J, with 10 bases between the two ends. The CDR3 spans 12 residues.

The chain joins TRBV10-2 to TRBJ1-2; D perhaps matches TRBD1 (6 bases). V lost 4 bases to trimming and J lost 13 bases, with 19 bases between them. The CDR3 covers 13 residues. CDR1 and CDR2 from the germline V gene are WSHSY and SAAADI. The CDR3 spells CASSVKGGSPATF. The DNA of the CDR3 is TGCGCCAGCAGTGTTAAGGGGGGGAGTCCGGCCACCTTC.

J is TRBJ1-1 and V is TRBV4-3; D uncertain. Trimming left V 4 bases short and J 0 bases short, with 15 bases between. Germline loops: CDR1 LGHNA, CDR2 YSLEER. CDR3 size: 16 residues. CDR3 nucleotide sequence: TGCGCCAGCAGCCCTGGGCTAGGGATTATGAACACTGAAGCTTTCTTT. This gives the protein CASSPGLGIMNTEAFF.

This clone was recorded only once. CDR3 protein: CASSSTPQGRDIQYF. DNA for the CDR3: TGTGCCAGCAGCTCTACCCCACAGGGGAGGGACATTCAGTACTTC. This chain uses TRBV9 with TRBJ2-4, with D tentatively TRBD1 or TRBD2 (7 bases each). Per the germline V gene, CDR1 is SGDLS and CDR2 is YYNGEE. V lost 4 bases to trimming and J lost 8 bases, with 19 bases between them. CDR3 length equals 15 residues.

V gene TRBV21-1 combines with J gene TRBJ2-1; the table's D call, TRBD1, was not checked against the DNA. TRBV21-1 is recorded as a pseudogene. This CDR3 comprises 18 residues. Written as DNA, the CDR3 is TGTGCCAGCAGCAAAACGGGATCAGGGGTCAGCTTCTACAATGAGCAGTTCTTC. Protein: CASSKTGSGVSFYNEQFF.

The J gene is TRBJ2-7, the V gene TRBV10-3; TRBD2 aligns across 12 bases. The CDR3 length is 14 residues. Germline CDR1 and CDR2: ENHRY and SYGVKD. V shed 6 bases, J shed 2 bases, and the junction held 2 bases outside the gene matches. CDR3 residues: CAISPSGRAYEQYF. CDR3 bases: TGTGCCATCAGCCCTAGCGGGAGGGCCTACGAGCAGTACTTC.

This clone showed up just once. The chain recombines TRBV6-1 with TRBJ2-5, with D uncertain. V lost 1 base, J lost 5 bases, and 8 bases lay in between. Germline CDR1 and CDR2: MNHNS and SASEGT. The CDR3 is 13 residues long. The CDR3 region is CASSEVAEETQYF. In DNA, the CDR3 is TGTGCCAGCAGTGAAGTCGCAGAGGAGACCCAGTACTTC.

This clone occurred once. The V and J genes are TRBV19 and TRBJ2-7; D is tentatively TRBD1 or TRBD2 (5 bases each). V was trimmed by 3 bases and J by 4 bases, leaving 22 bases between them. Germline V CDR1 and CDR2: LNHDA, SQIVND (reference sequence). The CDR3 extends over 17 amino acids. The CDR3, as DNA: TGTGCCAGTAGTATGGTGGGAGAACAGGAGCTTGAATACGAGCAGTACTTC. As protein: CASSMVGEQELEYEQYF.

This clone was counted only a few times. This chain links TRBV7-6 with TRBJ1-1; no clear D gene. The germline V gene has CDR1 SGHVS and CDR2 FNYEAQ. With 5 bases removed from V and 4 bases from J, the gap between germline ends came to 14 bases. This CDR3 is 14 amino acids long. The CDR3 here is CASSPGPASTEAFF. The CDR3 DNA reads as TGTGCCAGCAGCCCTGGACCGGCGAGCACTGAAGCTTTCTTT.

The chain has TRBV28 and TRBJ2-1, with 7 bases identical to TRBD1. This CDR3 has 14 amino acids. Germline V CDR1 and CDR2: MDHEN, SYDVKM. The trim removed 6 bases at V and 6 bases at J, leaving 8 bases unmatched. The CDR3 region has the DNA TGTGCCAGCAGGCCGACAGGGTCCCGCAATGAGCAGTTCTTC. Its protein is CASRPTGSRNEQFF.

The chain uses TRBV4-2 and TRBJ2-2, with D unresolved. Germline assignment: CDR1 LGHNA and CDR2 YNFKEQ. The CDR3 totals 16 residues. V was trimmed by 5 bases and J by 2 bases, leaving 15 bases between them. The CDR3 loop is CASSKALLLNTGELFF. The DNA for the CDR3 is TGTGCCAGCAGCAAAGCGTTACTACTTAACACCGGGGAGCTGTTTTTT.

The chain joins TRBV7-9 to TRBJ2-2, with a weak D call TRBD2 (6 bases). Trimming pared 6 bases from V and 0 bases from J, leaving 14 bases between. The CDR3 covers 16 residues. The germline CDR1 and CDR2 sequences are SEHNR and FQNEAQ (reference sequence). CDR3 DNA sequence: TGTGCCAGCAGGACCCGGAGGGGCTCGAACACCGGGGAGCTGTTTTTT. The encoded protein is CASRTRRGSNTGELFF.

The chain carries TRBV19 and TRBJ2-6; unclear D gene. This CDR3 has 15 residues. Germline values: CDR1 LNHDA, CDR2 SQIVND (reference sequence). Trimming cost V 3 bases and J 0 bases, with 6 bases left between them. CDR3 nucleotides: TGTGCCAGTAGTATCAGGTCCTCTGGGGCCAACGTCCTGACTTTC. It specifies CASSIRSSGANVLTF.

In this sample, this clone turned up a few times. V gene TRBV7-8 combines with J gene TRBJ2-5, with a tentative D call TRBD2 (5 bases). CDR3 length: 13 amino acids. Germline V gene lookup returns CDR1 SGHVS and CDR2 FQNEAQ. Trimming left V 4 bases short and J 6 bases short, with 12 bases between. The CDR3 loop is CASSSTGVKTQYF. For the CDR3, the DNA is TGTGCCAGCAGCTCAACCGGGGTAAAGACCCAGTACTTC. Looking up the rest from reference TRBV7-8 and TRBJ2-5 gives the full variable domain: GAGVSQSPRYKVAKRGQDVALRCDPISGHVSLFWYQQALGQGPEFLTYFQNEAQLDKSGLPSDRFFAERPEGSVSTLKIQRTQQEDSAVYLCASSSTGVKTQYFGPGTRLLVL.

This clone was observed a handful of times. The CDR3 bases are TGTGCCAGCAGCTTAGAAGGGGGTAGCAATCAGCCCCAGCATTTT. Translation gives CASSLEGGSNQPQHF. The chain has TRBV7-9 and TRBJ1-5, with D possibly TRBD1 on 6 matching bases. Trimming stripped 1 base from V and 0 bases from J, with 7 bases between. CDR3 length: 15 amino acids. Germline V lookup: CDR1 SEHNR, CDR2 FQNEAQ (reference sequence).

The chain has TRBV9 and TRBJ2-7; TRBD1 might be the D (5 bases). Germline CDR1 and CDR2: SGDLS and YYNGEE. V was pared by 2 bases and J by 2 bases, with 14 bases between. The CDR3 has 15 residues. CDR3 bases: TGTGCCAGCAGCGTGGGTAGCAGGGCGCCCTACGAGCAGTACTTC. Protein: CASSVGSRAPYEQYF.

The rearrangement links TRBV7-2 to TRBJ2-2; 8 positions match TRBD2. CDR1 and CDR2 from the germline V gene are SGHTA and FQGNSA. V trimming: 5 bases; J trimming: 4 bases; junction bases outside the gene matches: 6. The CDR3 is 15 residues long. The CDR3 spells CASSATSGTTGELFF. CDR3 sequence (DNA): TGTGCCAGCAGCGCTACTAGCGGCACCACCGGGGAGCTGTTTTTT.

The J gene is TRBJ1-4, the V gene TRBV12-5; 7 bases line up with TRBD1. The V gene's germline CDR1 is LGHNT and CDR2 FRNRAP. V trimming: 0 bases; J trimming: 3 bases; junction bases outside the gene matches: 1. This CDR3 contains 15 residues. CDR3 coding DNA: TGTGCTAGTGGTTTGGTCGGGACAGCTAATGAAAAACTGTTTTTT. Residues: CASGLVGTANEKLFF. The full variable domain, its missing parts supplied by reference TRBV12-5 and TRBJ1-4, is DARVTQTPRHKVTEMGQEVTMRCQPILGHNTVFWYRQTMMQGLELLAYFRNRAPLDDSGMPKDRFSAEMPDATLATLKIQPSEPRDSAVYFCASGLVGTANEKLFFGSGTQLSVL.

V is TRBV19 and J is TRBJ1-4; 8 bases agree with TRBD1. Germline V gene sequence: CDR1 LNHDA, CDR2 SQIVND (reference sequence). Trimming at V came to 6 bases and at J to 8 bases, leaving 5 bases not matched to a gene. The CDR3 consists of 13 residues. The CDR3 here is CASSQGAEEKLFF. For the CDR3, the DNA is TGTGCCAGTAGCCAGGGGGCCGAGGAAAAACTGTTTTTT.

The V gene is TRBV28, the J gene TRBJ1-2; D not resolved. Germline CDR1 is MDHEN and CDR2 is SYDVKM. This CDR3 region has 15 residues. The V end was cut by 6 bases, the J end by 0 bases, with 14 bases between. CDR3 residues: CASRYPGGANYGYTF. The CDR3 DNA follows: TGTGCCAGCAGATATCCAGGCGGAGCTAACTATGGCTACACCTTC.